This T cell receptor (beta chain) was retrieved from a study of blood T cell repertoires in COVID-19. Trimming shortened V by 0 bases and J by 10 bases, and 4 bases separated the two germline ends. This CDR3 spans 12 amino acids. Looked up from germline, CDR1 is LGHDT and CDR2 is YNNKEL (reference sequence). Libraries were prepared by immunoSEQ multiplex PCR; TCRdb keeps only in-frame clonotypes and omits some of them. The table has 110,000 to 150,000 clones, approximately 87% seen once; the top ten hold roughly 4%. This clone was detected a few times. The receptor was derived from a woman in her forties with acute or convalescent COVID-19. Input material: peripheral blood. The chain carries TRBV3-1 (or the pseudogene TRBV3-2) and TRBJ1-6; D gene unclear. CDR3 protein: CASSQDRSPLHF. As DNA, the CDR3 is TGTGCCAGCAGCCAAGATAGATCACCCCTCCACTTT.